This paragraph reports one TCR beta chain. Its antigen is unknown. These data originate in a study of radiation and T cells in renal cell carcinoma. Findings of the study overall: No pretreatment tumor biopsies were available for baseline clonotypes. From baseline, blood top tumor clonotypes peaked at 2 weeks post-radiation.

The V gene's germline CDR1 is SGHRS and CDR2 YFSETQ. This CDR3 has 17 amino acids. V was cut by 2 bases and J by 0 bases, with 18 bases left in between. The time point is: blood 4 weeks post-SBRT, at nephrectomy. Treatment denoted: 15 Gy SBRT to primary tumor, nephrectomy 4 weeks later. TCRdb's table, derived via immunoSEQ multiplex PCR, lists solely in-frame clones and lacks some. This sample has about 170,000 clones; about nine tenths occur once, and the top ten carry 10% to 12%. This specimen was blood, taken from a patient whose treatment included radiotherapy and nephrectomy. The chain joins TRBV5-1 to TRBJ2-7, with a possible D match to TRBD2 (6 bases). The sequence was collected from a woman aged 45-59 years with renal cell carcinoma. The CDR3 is CASSLPGSDYGSYEQYF. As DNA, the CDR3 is TGCGCCAGCAGCTTACCAGGTTCGGACTATGGCTCCTACGAGCAGTACTTC.